A selection of T cell receptor beta chains follows, all from one sample in a study of blood T cell repertoires in COVID-19. Clones were sequenced by immunoSEQ multiplex PCR, and TCRdb holds only the in-frame ones, with some missing. The sample lists about 40,000 clones, about 88% occurring once. Material: peripheral blood. The receptors here all came from a human donor in a cohort sampled during active COVID-19. The CDR3 runs from the conserved cysteine through the conserved F or W. D genes are given only for firm matches. Clone size is not always given. Where it is, it says once, few, many or a class for expanded clones.

clone_size	v_call	d_call	j_call	cdr3_nt	cdr3_aa
NA	TRBV6-5	NA	TRBJ2-1	TGTGCCAGCAGAGGACTCAGCGGATACAATGAGCAGTTCTTC	CASRGLSGYNEQFF
NA	TRBV3-1/TRBV3-2	TRBD2	TRBJ2-5	TGTGCCAGCAGCTCTCGGGGGGGGTACTTGGAGACCCAGTACTTC	CASSSRGGYLETQYF
few	TRBV2	TRBD1	TRBJ1-3	TGTGCCAGCAGTGGGGGGACAGCTGAGGGGCGAAACACCATATATTTT	CASSGGTAEGRNTIYF
NA	TRBV28	TRBD1	TRBJ2-1	TGTGCCAGCAGTTTATCGTGGACAGGGAGCTCCTACAATGAGCAGTTCTTC	CASSLSWTGSSYNEQFF
NA	TRBV24-1	NA	TRBJ1-6	TGTGCCACCAGTGACGAAAGGGGTTCACCCCTCCACTTT	CATSDERGSPLHF
NA	TRBV27	TRBD1	TRBJ1-4	TGTGCCAGCAGTTTGCCGGGACAGGGACGTGAAAAACTGTTTTTT	CASSLPGQGREKLFF
NA	TRBV18	TRBD1	TRBJ1-6	TGTGCCAGCTCAGGTACAGGGGGCAGTAATTCACCCCTCCACTTT	CASSGTGGSNSPLHF
NA	TRBV11-2	TRBD2	TRBJ2-2	TGTGCCAGCAGCTCCCCCCCGCGGGGGGCTCACGCGAACACCGGGGAGCTGTTTTTT	CASSSPPRGAHANTGELFF
NA	TRBV10-2	TRBD2	TRBJ2-1	TGCGCCAGCAGTGCGTCTAGCGGGGCTTACAATGAGCAGTTCTTC	CASSASSGAYNEQFF
NA	TRBV19	NA	TRBJ2-5	TGTGCCAGTAGTGAACGGGTTCAAGAGACCCAGTACTTC	CASSERVQETQYF
once	TRBV15	TRBD1	TRBJ1-2	TGTGCCACCAGCAGACCCAGGGGGAACTATGGCTACACCTTC	CATSRPRGNYGYTF
NA	TRBV13	NA	TRBJ1-1	TGTGCCAGCAGCTTAGCAGGGCTCACTGAAGCTTTCTTT	CASSLAGLTEAFF
NA	TRBV7-7	TRBD2	TRBJ2-1	TGTGCTAGCAGCTGGGGACTAGCGGGGGGAAACAATGAGCAGTTCTTC	CASSWGLAGGNNEQFF